This TCR beta chain was captured in a study of blood T cell repertoires in COVID-19 (TCRdb year 2020). As for the study more broadly: Collaborator samples came from the United States, Italy and Spain and covered acute and convalescent phases of COVID-19. The material from the prospective study consisted of cDNA or gDNA derived from T cells, B-cell-depleted T cells, or PBMCs. Deeply sampled blood TCRbeta repertoires from subjects exposed to, actively infected with, or recovered from COVID-19 were included in the dataset. The repertoires were released in a freely available public database intended as a resource for research on the immune response to SARS-CoV-2. The sample metadata nearly always contained a de-identified subject ID, COVID-19 status, age in years and sex. Where available, HLA class I and class II types were obtained from metadata supplied by the sample provider rather than from assay-based typing. The samples were drawn from the first 160 participants of the ongoing ImmuneRACE study and from 1,254 subjects provided by 6 global collaborators.

V has 5 bases trimmed and J has 0 bases trimmed; junction bases matching no gene number 8. The CDR3 contains 17 residues, cysteine and phenylalanine counted. Only the CDR3 part of the read is kept: 51 bases, read in frame from the first base. The germline V gene (reference sequence) sets CDR1 to LNHDA and CDR2 to SQIVND. Beyond this particular receptor, the publication reports: The quantity of clinical and demographic metadata differed by source and by participant and was supplied without curation.

In this sample, this clone turned up many times. Its antigen remains unidentified. No much larger clone is present one base from it, and per-base qualities are unavailable. Collaborating institutions collected whole blood in K2EDTA tubes following their own protocols. For TCRbeta analysis, collaborators shipped samples as frozen whole blood, isolated PBMCs, or DNA extracted from either of those sample types. TCRbeta CDR3 regions were amplified from genomic DNA by means of the immunoSEQ Assay, a bias-controlled multiplex PCR. The original methods were these. Nucleated cell counts per sample were estimated from amplification of reference gene primers within the assay. To quantify the absolute abundance of each unique TCRbeta CDR3 rearrangement, sequence reads were collapsed and filtered. For each sample, productive Simpson clonality was calculated as the square root of Simpson's diversity index over productive rearrangements. As stored in TCRdb, this immuneACCESS dataset retains in-frame rearrangements with V and J assigned. A fraction of the clones does not appear; measured against another copy, unresolved V genes explain less than half of the discrepancy, and the remainder lacks a known reason. For V, J and clone size, that table is used; D and trimming come from the DNA. The sample table contains fewer than 150,000 clones; only one count was recorded for more than 80% of them. Jointly, the top ten make up 3.5% to 5% of the sample.

The TCR sequence derives from a human donor in a cohort sampled during active COVID-19. The rearranged chain carries TRBV19 and TRBJ1-5; TRBD1 lines up with 9 middle nucleotides. The sequencing sample was made of peripheral blood. The DNA sequence follows: TGTGCCAGTAGTGTCGACAGGGGGTCCTATAGCAATCAGCCCCAGCATTTT. Translated, it reads CASSVDRGSYSNQPQHF.